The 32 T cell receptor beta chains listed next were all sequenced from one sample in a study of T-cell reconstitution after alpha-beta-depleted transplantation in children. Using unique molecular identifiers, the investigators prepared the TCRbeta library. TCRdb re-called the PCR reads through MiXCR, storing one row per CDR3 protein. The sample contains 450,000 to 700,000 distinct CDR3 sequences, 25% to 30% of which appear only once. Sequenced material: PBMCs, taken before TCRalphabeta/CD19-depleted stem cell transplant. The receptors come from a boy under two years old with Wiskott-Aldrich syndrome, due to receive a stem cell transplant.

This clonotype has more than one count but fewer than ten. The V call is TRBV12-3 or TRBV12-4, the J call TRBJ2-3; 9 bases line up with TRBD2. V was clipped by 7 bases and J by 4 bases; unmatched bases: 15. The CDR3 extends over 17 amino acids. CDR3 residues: CASKEGERLAGADTQYF. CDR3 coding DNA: TGTGCCAGCAAGGAGGGGGAACGGTTAGCGGGAGCAGATACGCAGTATTTT.

The DNA for the CDR3 is TGTGCCAGCAGTGAGGGCGGGAGGGCCGTCTATGAGCAGTTCTTC. It specifies CASSEGGRAVYEQFF. The chain joins TRBV2 to TRBJ2-1, with 9 bases that match TRBD2. V lost 3 bases to trimming and J lost 8 bases; unmatched junction nucleotides: 8. Looked up from germline, CDR1 is SNHLY and CDR2 is FYNNEI. This CDR3 is 15 amino acids long.

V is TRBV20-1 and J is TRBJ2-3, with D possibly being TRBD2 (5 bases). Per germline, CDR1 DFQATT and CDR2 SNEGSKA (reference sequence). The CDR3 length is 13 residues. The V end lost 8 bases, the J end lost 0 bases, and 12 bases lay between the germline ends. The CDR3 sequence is CSPRGGSTDTQYF. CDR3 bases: TGCAGTCCCCGCGGCGGGAGCACAGATACGCAGTATTTT.

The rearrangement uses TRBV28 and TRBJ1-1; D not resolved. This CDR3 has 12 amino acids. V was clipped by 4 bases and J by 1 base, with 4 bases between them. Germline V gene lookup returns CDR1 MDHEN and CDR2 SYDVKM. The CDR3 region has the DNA TGTGCCAGCAGTTGGGAGAACACTGAAGCTTTCTTT. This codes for CASSWENTEAFF.

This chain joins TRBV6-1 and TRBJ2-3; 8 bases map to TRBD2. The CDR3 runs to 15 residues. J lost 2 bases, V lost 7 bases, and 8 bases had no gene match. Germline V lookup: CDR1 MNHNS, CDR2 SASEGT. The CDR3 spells CASKTSGAITDTQYF. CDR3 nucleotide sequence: TGTGCCAGCAAAACTAGCGGAGCAATCACAGATACGCAGTATTTT.

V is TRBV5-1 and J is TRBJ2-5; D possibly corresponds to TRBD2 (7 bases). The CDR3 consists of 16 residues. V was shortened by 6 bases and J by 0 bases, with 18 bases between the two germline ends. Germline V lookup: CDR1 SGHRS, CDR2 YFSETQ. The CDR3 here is CASIPGGLPYQETQYF. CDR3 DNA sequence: TGCGCCAGCATCCCGGGGGGCTTACCTTACCAAGAGACCCAGTACTTC.

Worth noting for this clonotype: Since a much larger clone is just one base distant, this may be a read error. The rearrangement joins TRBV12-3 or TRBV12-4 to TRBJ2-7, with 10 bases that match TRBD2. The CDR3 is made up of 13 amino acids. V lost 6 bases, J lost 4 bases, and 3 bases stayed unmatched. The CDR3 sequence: CASRPSGSYEQYF. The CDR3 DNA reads TGTGCCAGCAGGCCTAGCGGGAGTTACGAGCAGTACTTC.

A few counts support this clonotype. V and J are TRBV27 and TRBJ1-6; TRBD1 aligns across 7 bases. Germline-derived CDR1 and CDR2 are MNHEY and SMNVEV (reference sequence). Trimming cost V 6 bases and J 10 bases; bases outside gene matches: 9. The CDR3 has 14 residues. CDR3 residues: CASSPDRANSPLHF. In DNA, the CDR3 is TGTGCCAGCAGCCCCGACAGGGCCAACTCACCCCTCCACTTT.

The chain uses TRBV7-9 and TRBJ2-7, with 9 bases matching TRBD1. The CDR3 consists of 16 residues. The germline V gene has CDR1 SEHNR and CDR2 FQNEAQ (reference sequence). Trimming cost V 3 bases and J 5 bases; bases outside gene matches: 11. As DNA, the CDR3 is TGTGCCAGCAGCTTGTATGTAGGGACAGGGAAGAACGAGCAGTACTTC. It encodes CASSLYVGTGKNEQYF.

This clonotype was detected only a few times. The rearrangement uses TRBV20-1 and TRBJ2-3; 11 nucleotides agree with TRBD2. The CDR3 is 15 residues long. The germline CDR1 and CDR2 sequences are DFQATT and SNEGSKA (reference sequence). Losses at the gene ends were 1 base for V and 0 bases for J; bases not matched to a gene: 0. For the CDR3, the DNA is TGCAGTGCTAGAGTAGCGGGAGGGAGCACAGATACGCAGTATTTT. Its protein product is CSARVAGGSTDTQYF.

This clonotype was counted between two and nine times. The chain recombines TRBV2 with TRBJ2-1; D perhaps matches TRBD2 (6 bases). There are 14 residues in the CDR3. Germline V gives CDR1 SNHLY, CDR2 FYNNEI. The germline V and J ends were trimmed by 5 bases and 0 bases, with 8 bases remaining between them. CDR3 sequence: CASSRLVSYNEQFF. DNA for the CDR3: TGTGCCAGCAGTCGACTAGTCTCCTACAATGAGCAGTTCTTC.

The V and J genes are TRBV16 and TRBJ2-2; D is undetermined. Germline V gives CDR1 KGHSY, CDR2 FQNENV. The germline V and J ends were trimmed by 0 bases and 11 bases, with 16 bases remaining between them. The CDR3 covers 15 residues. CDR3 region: CASSQSSGSNGELFF. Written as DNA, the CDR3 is TGTGCCAGCAGCCAATCGTCGGGTTCTAACGGAGAGCTGTTTTTT.

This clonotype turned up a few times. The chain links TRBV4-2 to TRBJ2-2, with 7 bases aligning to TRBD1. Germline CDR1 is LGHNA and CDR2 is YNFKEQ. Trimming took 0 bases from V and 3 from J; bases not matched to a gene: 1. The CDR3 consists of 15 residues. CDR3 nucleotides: TGTGCCAGCAGCCAAGAAGGGGGCTACACCGGGGAGCTGTTTTTT. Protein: CASSQEGGYTGELFF.

The chain's CDR3 is CSARVRSSYEQYF. The CDR3 coding sequence is TGCAGTGCTAGGGTCAGGAGCTCCTACGAGCAGTACTTC. The gene calls are TRBV20-1 and TRBJ2-7; D ambiguous. The CDR3 length is 13 residues. Germline V gives CDR1 DFQATT, CDR2 SNEGSKA (reference sequence). The ends were cut back, 3 bases at V and 0 bases at J, with 9 bases in the middle.

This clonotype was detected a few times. The CDR3 sequence: CASSLTAKTGNTEAFF. CDR3 in DNA: TGTGCCAGCAGCTTAACCGCTAAGACGGGGAACACTGAAGCTTTCTTT. The J gene is TRBJ1-1, the V gene TRBV7-9; D uncertain. The V gene's germline CDR1 is SEHNR and CDR2 FQNEAQ (reference sequence). The V end lost 2 bases, the J end lost 1 base, and 14 bases lay between the germline ends. This CDR3 comprises 16 residues. The entire variable domain, with the rest obtained from reference TRBV7-9 and TRBJ1-1, is as follows: DTGVSQNPRHKITKRGQNVTFRCDPISEHNRLYWYRQTLGQGPEFLTYFQNEAQLEKSRLLSDRFSAERPKGSFSTLEIQRTEQGDSAMYLCASSLTAKTGNTEAFFGQGTRLTVV.

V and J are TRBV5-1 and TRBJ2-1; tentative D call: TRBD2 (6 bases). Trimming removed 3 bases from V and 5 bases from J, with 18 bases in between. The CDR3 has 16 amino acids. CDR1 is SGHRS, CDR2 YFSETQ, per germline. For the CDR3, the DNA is TGCGCCAGCAGCTCGCCTGCGGGATTGAGGAACAATGAGCAGTTCTTC. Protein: CASSSPAGLRNNEQFF. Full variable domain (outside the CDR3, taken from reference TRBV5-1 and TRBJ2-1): KAGVTQTPRYLIKTRGQQVTLSCSPISGHRSVSWYQQTPGQGLQFLFEYFSETQRNKGNFPGRFSGRQFSNSRSEMNVSTLELGDSALYLCASSSPAGLRNNEQFFGPGTRLTVL.

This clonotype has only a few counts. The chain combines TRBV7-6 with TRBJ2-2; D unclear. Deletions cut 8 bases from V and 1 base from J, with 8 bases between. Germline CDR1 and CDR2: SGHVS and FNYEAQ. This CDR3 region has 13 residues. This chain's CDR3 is CASGILNTGELFF. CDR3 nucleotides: TGTGCCAGCGGGATCTTGAACACCGGGGAGCTGTTTTTT.

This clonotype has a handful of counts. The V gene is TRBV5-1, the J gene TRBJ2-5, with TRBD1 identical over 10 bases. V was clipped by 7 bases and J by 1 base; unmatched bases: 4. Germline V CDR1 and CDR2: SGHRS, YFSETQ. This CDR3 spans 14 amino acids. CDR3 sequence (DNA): TGCGCCAGCGGGGGACAGGGGACCCAAGAGACCCAGTACTTC. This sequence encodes CASGGQGTQETQYF.

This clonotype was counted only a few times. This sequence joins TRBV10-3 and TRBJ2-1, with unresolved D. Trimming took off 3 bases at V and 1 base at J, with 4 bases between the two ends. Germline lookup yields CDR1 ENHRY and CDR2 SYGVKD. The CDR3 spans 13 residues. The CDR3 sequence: CAISETSYNEQFF. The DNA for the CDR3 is TGTGCCATCAGTGAAACTTCCTACAATGAGCAGTTCTTC.

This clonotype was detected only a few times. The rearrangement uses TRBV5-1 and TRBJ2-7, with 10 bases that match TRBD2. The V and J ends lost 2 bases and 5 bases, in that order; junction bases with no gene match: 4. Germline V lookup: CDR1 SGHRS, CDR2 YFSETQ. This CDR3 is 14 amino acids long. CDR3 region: CASSLAGGLDEQYF. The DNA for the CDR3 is TGCGCCAGCAGCTTAGCGGGAGGGCTCGACGAGCAGTACTTC.

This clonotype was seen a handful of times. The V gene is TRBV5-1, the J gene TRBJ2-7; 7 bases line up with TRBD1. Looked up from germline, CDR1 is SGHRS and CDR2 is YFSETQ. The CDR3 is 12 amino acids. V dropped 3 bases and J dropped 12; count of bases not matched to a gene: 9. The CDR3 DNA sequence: TGCGCCAGCAGCTCCCCCCACGGGACAGCGTACTTC. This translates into CASSSPHGTAYF.

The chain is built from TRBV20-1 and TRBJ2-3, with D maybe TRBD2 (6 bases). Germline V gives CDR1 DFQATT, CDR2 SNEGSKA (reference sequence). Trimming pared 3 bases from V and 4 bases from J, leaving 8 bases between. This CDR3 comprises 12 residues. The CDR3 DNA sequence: TGCAGTGCTAGCGCGGGACCAGATACGCAGTATTTT. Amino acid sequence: CSASAGPDTQYF.

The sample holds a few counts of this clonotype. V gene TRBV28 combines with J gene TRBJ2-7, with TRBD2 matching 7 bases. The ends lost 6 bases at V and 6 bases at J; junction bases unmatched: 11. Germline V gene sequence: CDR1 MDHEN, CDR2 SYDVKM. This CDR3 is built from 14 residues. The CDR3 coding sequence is TGTGCCAGCAGGGCAGCGGGATTCGGCGCCGAGCAGTACTTC. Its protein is CASRAAGFGAEQYF. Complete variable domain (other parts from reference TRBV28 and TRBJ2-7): DVKVTQSSRYLVKRTGEKVFLECVQDMDHENMFWYRQDPGLGLRLIYFSYDVKMKEKGDIPEGYSVSREKKERFSLILESASTNQTSMYLCASRAAGFGAEQYFGPGTRLTVT.

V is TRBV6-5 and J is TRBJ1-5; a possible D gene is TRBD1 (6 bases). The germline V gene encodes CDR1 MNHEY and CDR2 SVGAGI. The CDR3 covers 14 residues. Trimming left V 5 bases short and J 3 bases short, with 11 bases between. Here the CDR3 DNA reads TGTGCCAGCAGTCTCGACAGGTACAATCAGCCCCAGCATTTT. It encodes CASSLDRYNQPQHF.

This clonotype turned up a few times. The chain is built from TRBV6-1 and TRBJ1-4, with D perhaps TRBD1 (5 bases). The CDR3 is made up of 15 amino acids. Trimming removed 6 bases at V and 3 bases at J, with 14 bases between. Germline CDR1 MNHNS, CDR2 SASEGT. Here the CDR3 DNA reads TGTGCCAGCAGCGTTAAATGGGGACCTAATGAAAAACTGTTTTTT. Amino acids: CASSVKWGPNEKLFF.

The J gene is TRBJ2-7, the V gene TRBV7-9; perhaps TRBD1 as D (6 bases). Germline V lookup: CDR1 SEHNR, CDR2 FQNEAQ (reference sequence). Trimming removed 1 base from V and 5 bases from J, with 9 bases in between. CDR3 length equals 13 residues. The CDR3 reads CASSLDAGDEQYF. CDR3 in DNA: TGTGCCAGCAGCTTAGATGCAGGGGACGAGCAGTACTTC.

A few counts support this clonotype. Here the CDR3 DNA reads TGCGCCAGCAGTGAGACGGGCCCTAGGAGGTCCAATCAGCCCCAGCATTTT. Translating it yields CASSETGPRRSNQPQHF. This chain connects TRBV10-2 to TRBJ1-5; D is unclear. Deletions cut 2 bases from V and 3 bases from J, with 17 bases between. Germline V CDR1 and CDR2: WSHSY, SAAADI. The CDR3 is 17 residues long.

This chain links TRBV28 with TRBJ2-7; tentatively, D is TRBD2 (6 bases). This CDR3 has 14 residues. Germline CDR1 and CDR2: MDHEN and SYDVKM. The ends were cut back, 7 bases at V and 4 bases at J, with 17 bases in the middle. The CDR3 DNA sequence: TGTGCCAGCAACCACCCGTGGGGGACTTACGAGCAGTACTTC. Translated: CASNHPWGTYEQYF.

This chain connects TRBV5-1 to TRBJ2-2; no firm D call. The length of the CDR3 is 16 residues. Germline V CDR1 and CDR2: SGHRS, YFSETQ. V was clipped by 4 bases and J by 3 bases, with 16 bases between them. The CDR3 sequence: CASSRLPVPDTGELFF. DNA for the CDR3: TGCGCCAGCAGCAGGTTGCCGGTACCTGACACCGGGGAGCTGTTTTTT. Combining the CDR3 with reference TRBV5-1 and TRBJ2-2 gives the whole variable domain KAGVTQTPRYLIKTRGQQVTLSCSPISGHRSVSWYQQTPGQGLQFLFEYFSETQRNKGNFPGRFSGRQFSNSRSEMNVSTLELGDSALYLCASSRLPVPDTGELFFGEGSRLTVL.

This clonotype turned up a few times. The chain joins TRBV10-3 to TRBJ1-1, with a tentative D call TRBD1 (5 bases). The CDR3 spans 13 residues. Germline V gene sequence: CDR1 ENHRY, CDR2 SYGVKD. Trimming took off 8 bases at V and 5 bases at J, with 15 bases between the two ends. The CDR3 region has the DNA TGTGCCATCGGTAAGGGGAAGGAGACTGAAGCTTTCTTT. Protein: CAIGKGKETEAFF.

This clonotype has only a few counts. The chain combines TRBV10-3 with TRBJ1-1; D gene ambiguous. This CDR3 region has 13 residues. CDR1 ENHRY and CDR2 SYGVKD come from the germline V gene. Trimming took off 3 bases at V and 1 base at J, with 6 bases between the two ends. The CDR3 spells CAISDGQNTEAFF. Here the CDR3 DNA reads TGTGCCATCAGTGACGGCCAGAACACTGAAGCTTTCTTT.

This chain's CDR3 is CASSQDFGRGNEQYF. CDR3 nucleotide sequence: TGTGCCAGCAGCCAAGATTTCGGGAGGGGTAACGAGCAGTACTTC. The chain is built from TRBV3-1 and TRBJ2-7; TRBD2 matches 8 bases. The CDR3 is 15 amino acids. V lost 0 bases and J lost 5; bases outside the gene matches: 6. From germline, CDR1 is LGHDT and CDR2 YNNKEL (reference sequence).